This TCR beta chain was profiled in a study of beta chain features in type 1 diabetes. Sequenced material consisted of expressed TCRB transcripts (all of the isolated RNA was reverse transcribed). The assay was immunoSEQ multiplex PCR, and TCRdb's table has in-frame clones only and misses some. The table has roughly 730,000 clones, over 10% seen once. Each sorted fraction was over 95% pure. To note about this clone: Its specificity is not known.

Trimming left V 4 bases short and J 1 base short, with 8 bases between. This CDR3 is 13 amino acids long. Germline V gene sequence: CDR1 GTSNPN, CDR2 SVGIG (reference sequence). Study conclusions and caveats: Moderate but significant shortening of TCRB CDR3s was recorded in all four CD4+ subsets from Type 1 diabetes patients. Type 1 diabetes patients showed fewer insertions and more deletions at VDJ junctions.

V usage is TRBV30 and J usage is TRBJ1-5; the D gene is possibly TRBD1 (5 bases). Sequencing input: naive CD4+ T cells from blood. The TCR sequence derives from a man aged 18 to 30 with type 1 diabetes. DNA for the CDR3: TGTGCCTGGACTCGGGACAGCAATCAGCCCCAGCATTTT. Amino acid sequence: CAWTRDSNQPQHF.